Each of the 17 T cell receptor beta chains below was sequenced from the same sample in a study of response to subunit inactivated influenza vaccine. MiXCR, run by TCRdb on the RT-PCR reads, gives a single entry per CDR3 protein. The sample lists more than 700,000 distinct CDR3 sequences, 21% occurring once. Sequenced here: PBMCs from blood, sampled 4 to 6 days after vaccination. Receptors originate from a man aged 45-65 years who received an inactivated influenza vaccine.

This chain uses TRBV7-9 with TRBJ2-7; maybe TRBD2 (6 bases). Germline V CDR1 and CDR2: SEHNR, FQNEAQ (reference sequence). The V gene lost 5 bases and the J gene lost 3 bases, with 11 bases spanning the gap. The CDR3 runs to 13 residues. CDR3 in amino acids: CASSRPGGYEQYF. CDR3 DNA sequence: TGTGCCAGCAGCAGACCCGGGGGCTACGAGCAGTACTTC.

The gene calls are TRBV5-1 and TRBJ2-1; D perhaps matches TRBD2 (6 bases). The CDR3 spans 15 residues. Trimming cost V 0 bases and J 3 bases, with 10 bases left between them. Germline V gene data show CDR1 as SGHRS and CDR2 as YFSETQ. The CDR3 here is CASSLGAGNYNEQFF. For the CDR3, the DNA is TGCGCCAGCAGCTTGGGCGCGGGAAACTACAATGAGCAGTTCTTC. The variable domain in full, with the rest retrieved from reference TRBV5-1 and TRBJ2-1, is KAGVTQTPRYLIKTRGQQVTLSCSPISGHRSVSWYQQTPGQGLQFLFEYFSETQRNKGNFPGRFSGRQFSNSRSEMNVSTLELGDSALYLCASSLGAGNYNEQFFGPGTRLTVL.

This clonotype was observed a handful of times. The rearrangement links TRBV7-9 to TRBJ1-1; D gene ambiguous. Trimming removed 4 bases at V and 4 bases at J, with 10 bases between. This CDR3 spans 13 amino acids. CDR1 is SEHNR and CDR2 is FQNEAQ in the germline V gene (reference sequence). This CDR3 reads CASSSSSSTEAFF. DNA for the CDR3: TGTGCCAGCAGCTCCTCAAGCAGCACTGAAGCTTTCTTT.

There are a few counts of this clonotype. The chain has TRBV12-3 or TRBV12-4 and TRBJ2-7; no clear D gene. The CDR3 extends over 10 amino acids. The V and J ends lost 8 bases and 4 bases respectively, with 6 bases between them. The CDR3 loop reads CASAPYEQYF. CDR3 sequence (DNA): TGTGCCAGCGCGCCGTACGAGCAGTACTTC.

This chain uses TRBV5-1 with TRBJ2-1; D is undetermined. The germline V gene has CDR1 SGHRS and CDR2 YFSETQ. The V end was cut by 2 bases, the J end by 0 bases, with 12 bases between. This CDR3 has 16 residues. CDR3 loop: CASSLYGTRSYNEQFF. The CDR3 region has the DNA TGCGCCAGCAGCTTATACGGCACCCGCTCCTACAATGAGCAGTTCTTC.

This clonotype was seen a handful of times. This sequence joins TRBV6-2 or TRBV6-3 and TRBJ2-7, with D perhaps matching TRBD1 or TRBD2 (6 bases each). Trimming pared 5 bases from V and 2 bases from J, leaving 16 bases between. The CDR3 covers 15 residues. Germline assignment: CDR1 MNHEY and CDR2 SVGEGT. CDR3 sequence: CASSQRAGGPYEQYF. CDR3 nucleotide sequence: TGTGCCAGCAGTCAAAGGGCCGGGGGCCCCTACGAGCAGTACTTC.

The chain combines TRBV6-2 or TRBV6-3 with TRBJ2-2, with D perhaps given as TRBD1 or TRBD2 (5 bases each). CDR1 MNHEY and CDR2 SVGEGT come from the germline V gene. This CDR3 is 15 amino acids long. V gave up 3 bases and J gave up 3 bases, with 11 bases separating them. The CDR3 DNA is TGTGCCAGCAGTTATCCCGGGACGGACACCGGGGAGCTGTTTTTT. Amino acids: CASSYPGTDTGELFF.

This clonotype was recorded a few times. The chain carries TRBV12-3 or TRBV12-4 and TRBJ2-7; 7 nucleotides line up with TRBD1. The CDR3 runs 16 residues. V shed 3 bases and J 1 base; nucleotides not matched to a gene: 9. CDR3 DNA: TGTGCCAGCAGTTTGTCATGGGACAGAGTATCCTACGAGCAGTACTTC. This sequence encodes CASSLSWDRVSYEQYF.

This clonotype appeared a few times. V and J are TRBV6-1 and TRBJ1-3; 8 positions agree with TRBD1. The CDR3 spans 15 residues. J was trimmed by 0 bases and V by 6 bases; bases with no gene match: 4. The germline V gene has CDR1 MNHNS and CDR2 SASEGT. The CDR3 bases are TGTGCCAGCAGATCAGGACAGGGCTCTGGAAACACCATATATTTT. It codes for CASRSGQGSGNTIYF.

This clonotype has more than one count but fewer than ten. The chain recombines TRBV6-5 with TRBJ2-1, with 7 nucleotides matching TRBD2. Per the germline V gene, CDR1 is MNHEY and CDR2 is SVGAGI. The CDR3 totals 15 residues. V lost 2 bases to trimming and J lost 6 bases; unmatched junction nucleotides: 7. CDR3 in DNA: TGTGCCAGCAGTTACACCTTAACGGGAGGCAATGAGCAGTTCTTC. Amino acid sequence: CASSYTLTGGNEQFF.

The chain joins TRBV29-1 to TRBJ2-1; the D call may be TRBD1 or TRBD2 (5 bases each). Germline lookup yields CDR1 SQVTM and CDR2 ANQGSEA. This CDR3 has 13 residues. V lost 4 bases and J lost 4, with 11 bases in between. The CDR3 DNA reads as TGCAGCGTTGGGGGGAGAGGGTACAATGAGCAGTTCTTC. It specifies CSVGGRGYNEQFF.

This clonotype was observed at least ten times. The V and J genes are TRBV10-3 and TRBJ2-3; TRBD2 matches at 10 bases. Germline V CDR1 and CDR2: ENHRY, SYGVKD. J was trimmed by 0 bases and V by 10 bases; bases with no gene match: 4. The CDR3 totals 14 residues. CDR3 region: CASWTSGSTDTQYF. The CDR3 DNA reads as TGTGCCAGCTGGACTAGCGGCAGCACAGATACGCAGTATTTT.

This clonotype came up a few times. The genes are TRBV6-5 and TRBJ2-7; D is tentatively TRBD1 or TRBD2 (6 bases each). The V gene lost 0 bases and the J gene lost 3 bases, with 15 bases spanning the gap. The germline gives CDR1 MNHEY, CDR2 SVGAGI. CDR3 length equals 16 residues. In DNA form, the CDR3 reads TGTGCCAGCAGTTACTCGAGACGGGGGCTCAACTACGAGCAGTACTTC. It is translated as CASSYSRRGLNYEQYF.

The rearrangement uses TRBV2 and TRBJ2-7, with 7 bases matching TRBD2. Trimming took 9 bases from V and 0 from J; bases not matched to a gene: 5. Looked up from germline, CDR1 is SNHLY and CDR2 is FYNNEI. The CDR3 consists of 13 residues. The DNA of the CDR3 is TGTGCCAGGTCGACTAGCTTCTCCTACGAGCAGTACTTC. Translated, it gives CARSTSFSYEQYF.

This sequence joins TRBV4-1 and TRBJ2-5, with D hard to call. Per germline, CDR1 MGHRA and CDR2 YSYEKL. V was trimmed by 1 base and J by 4 bases, leaving 10 bases between them. This CDR3 spans 14 amino acids. Here the CDR3 reads CASSQVVGGETQYF. The CDR3 nucleotides read TGCGCCAGCAGCCAAGTGGTGGGCGGAGAGACCCAGTACTTC.

This clonotype was picked up a small number of times. The chain employs TRBV4-1 and TRBJ1-1; no definite D call. This CDR3 contains 17 residues. Germline V gene lookup returns CDR1 MGHRA and CDR2 YSYEKL. With 4 bases removed from V and 0 bases from J, the gap between germline ends came to 18 bases. The CDR3 region is CASSLRPAALLNTEAFF. The CDR3 coding sequence is TGCGCCAGCAGCCTGAGACCGGCAGCGCTCTTGAACACTGAAGCTTTCTTT.

The genes are TRBV6-2 or TRBV6-3 and TRBJ2-1; TRBD2 matches 11 bases. Germline loops: CDR1 MNHEY, CDR2 SVGEGT. J was trimmed by 2 bases and V by 5 bases; bases with no gene match: 14. The CDR3 sequence is 19 residues long. The CDR3 region is CASSKSLLAGDSPYNEQFF. CDR3 coding DNA: TGTGCCAGCAGTAAATCGTTACTAGCGGGAGACAGCCCCTACAATGAGCAGTTCTTC.